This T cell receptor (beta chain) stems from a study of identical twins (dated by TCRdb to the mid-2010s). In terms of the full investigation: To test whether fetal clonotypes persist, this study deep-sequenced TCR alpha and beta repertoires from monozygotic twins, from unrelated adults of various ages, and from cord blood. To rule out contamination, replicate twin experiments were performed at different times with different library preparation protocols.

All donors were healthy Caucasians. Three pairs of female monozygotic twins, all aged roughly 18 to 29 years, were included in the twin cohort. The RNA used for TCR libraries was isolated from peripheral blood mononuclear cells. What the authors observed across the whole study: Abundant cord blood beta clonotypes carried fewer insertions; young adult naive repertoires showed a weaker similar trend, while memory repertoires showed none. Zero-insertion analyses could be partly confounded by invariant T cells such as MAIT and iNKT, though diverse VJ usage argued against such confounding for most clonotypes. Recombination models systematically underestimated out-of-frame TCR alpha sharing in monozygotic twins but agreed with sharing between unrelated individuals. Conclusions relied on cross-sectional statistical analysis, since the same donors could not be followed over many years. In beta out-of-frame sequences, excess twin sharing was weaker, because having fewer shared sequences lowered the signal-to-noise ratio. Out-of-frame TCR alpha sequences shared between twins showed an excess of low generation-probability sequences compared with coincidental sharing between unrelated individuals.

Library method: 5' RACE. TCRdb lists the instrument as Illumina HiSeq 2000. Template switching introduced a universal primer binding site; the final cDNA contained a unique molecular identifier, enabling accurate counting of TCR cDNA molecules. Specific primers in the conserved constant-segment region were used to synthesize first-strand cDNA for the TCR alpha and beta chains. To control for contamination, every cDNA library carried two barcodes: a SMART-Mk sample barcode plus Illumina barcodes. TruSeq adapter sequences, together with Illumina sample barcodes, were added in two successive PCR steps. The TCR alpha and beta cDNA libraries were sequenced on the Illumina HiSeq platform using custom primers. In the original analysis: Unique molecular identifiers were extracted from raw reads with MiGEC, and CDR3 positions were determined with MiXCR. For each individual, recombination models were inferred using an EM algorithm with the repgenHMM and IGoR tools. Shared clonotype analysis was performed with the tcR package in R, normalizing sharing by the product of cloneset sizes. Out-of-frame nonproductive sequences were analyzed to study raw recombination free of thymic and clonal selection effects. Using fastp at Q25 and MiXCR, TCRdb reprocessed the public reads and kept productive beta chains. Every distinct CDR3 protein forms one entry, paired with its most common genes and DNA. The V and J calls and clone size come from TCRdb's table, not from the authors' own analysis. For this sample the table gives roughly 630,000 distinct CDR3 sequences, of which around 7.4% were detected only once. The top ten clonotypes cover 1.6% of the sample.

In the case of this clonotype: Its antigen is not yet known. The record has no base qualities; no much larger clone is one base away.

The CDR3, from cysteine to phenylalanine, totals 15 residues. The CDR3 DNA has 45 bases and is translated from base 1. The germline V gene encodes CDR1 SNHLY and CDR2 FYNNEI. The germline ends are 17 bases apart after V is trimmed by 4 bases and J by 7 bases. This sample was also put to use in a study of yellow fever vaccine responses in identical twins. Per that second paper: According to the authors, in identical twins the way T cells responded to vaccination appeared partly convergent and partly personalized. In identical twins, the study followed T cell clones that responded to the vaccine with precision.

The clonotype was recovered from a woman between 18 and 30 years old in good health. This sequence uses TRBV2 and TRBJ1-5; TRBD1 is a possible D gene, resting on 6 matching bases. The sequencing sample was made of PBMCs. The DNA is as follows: TGTGCCAGCAGTGGAGGGGGGTCAGGTGGCCAGCCCCAGCATTTT. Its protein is CASSGGGSGGQPQHF.